The T cell receptor beta chain under discussion was sequenced for a study of OX40 agonist ivuxolimab in advanced cancers. General study results and limits: CD8+ T cells were the subset that, on average, had more expanded clones than CD4+. Researchers did not determine the expanded peripheral T cells' antigen specificity.

Data came from immunoSEQ multiplex PCR; TCRdb stores just in-frame clones and leaves some out. Seen here are some 43,000 clones, approximately 86% observed once, and the top ten hold about 15%. Germline CDR1 reads LNHNV; CDR2 reads YYDKDF (reference sequence). The CDR3 totals 16 residues. The V gene lost 1 base and the J gene lost 4 bases, with 15 bases spanning the gap. With regard to this clone: Its antigen is not identified.

The sample consisted of CD4+ or CD8+ T cells sorted from blood, taken in a trial of the OX40 agonist ivuxolimab. This receptor was identified in an adult with an advanced solid tumor such as melanoma, head and neck, liver or kidney cancer. The chain recombines TRBV15 with TRBJ2-3; perhaps TRBD2 as D (7 bases). The CDR3 loop reads CATSRGRGGKADTQYF. Here the CDR3 DNA reads TGTGCCACCAGCAGAGGCAGGGGAGGGAAGGCAGATACGCAGTATTTT.